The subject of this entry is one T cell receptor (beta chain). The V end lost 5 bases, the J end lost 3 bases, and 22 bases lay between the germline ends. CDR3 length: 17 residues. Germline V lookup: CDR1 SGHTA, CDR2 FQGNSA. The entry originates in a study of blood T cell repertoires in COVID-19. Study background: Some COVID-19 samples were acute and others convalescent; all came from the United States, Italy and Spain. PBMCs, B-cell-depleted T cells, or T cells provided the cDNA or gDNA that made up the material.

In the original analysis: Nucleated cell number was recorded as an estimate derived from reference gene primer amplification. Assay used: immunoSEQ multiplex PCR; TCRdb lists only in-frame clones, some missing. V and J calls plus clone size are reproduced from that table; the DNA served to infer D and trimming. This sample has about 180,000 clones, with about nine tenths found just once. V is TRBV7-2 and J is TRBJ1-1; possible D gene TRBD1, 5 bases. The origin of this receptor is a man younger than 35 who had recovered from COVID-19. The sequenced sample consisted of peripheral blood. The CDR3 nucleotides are TGTGCCAGCAGCCCACAAGGGTTTCGGGGGGATCACACTGAAGCTTTCTTT. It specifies CASSPQGFRGDHTEAFF. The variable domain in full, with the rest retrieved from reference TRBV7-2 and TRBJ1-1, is GAGVSQSPSNKVTEKGKDVELRCDPISGHTALYWYRQSLGQGLEFLIYFQGNSAPDKSGLPSDRFSAERTGGSVSTLTIQRTQQEDSAVYLCASSPQGFRGDHTEAFFGQGTRLTVV.